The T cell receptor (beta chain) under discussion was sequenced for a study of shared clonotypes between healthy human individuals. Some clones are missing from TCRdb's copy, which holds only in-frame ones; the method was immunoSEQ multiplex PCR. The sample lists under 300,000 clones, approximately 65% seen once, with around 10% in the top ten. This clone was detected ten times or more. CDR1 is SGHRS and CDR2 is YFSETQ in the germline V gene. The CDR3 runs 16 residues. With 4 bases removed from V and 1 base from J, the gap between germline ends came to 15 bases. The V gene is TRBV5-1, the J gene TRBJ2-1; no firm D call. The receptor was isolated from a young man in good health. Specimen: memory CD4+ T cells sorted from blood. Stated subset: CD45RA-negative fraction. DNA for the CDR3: TGCGCCAGCAGCGCGGCCCTCGTGGGTTCCTACAATGAGCAGTTCTTC. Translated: CASSAALVGSYNEQFF.